Below are 6 T cell receptor beta chains sequenced from a single sample in a study of blood T cell repertoires in COVID-19. Assay: immunoSEQ multiplex PCR; the TCRdb copy retains only in-frame clones and omits some. This table holds fewer than 65,000 clones, 65% to 90% found once. The sample comprised peripheral blood. The receptor source for this set is a man between 60 and 70 years old with acute or convalescent COVID-19.

V is TRBV29-1 and J is TRBJ1-1; D is perhaps TRBD1 (6 bases). Trimming cost V 6 bases and J 5 bases, with 16 bases left between them. The CDR3 is 13 amino acids. Germline CDR1 reads SQVTM; CDR2 reads ANQGSEA. CDR3 nucleotide sequence: TGCAGCGTCGCCGCCTACAGGGAAACTGAAGCTTTCTTT. Translating it yields CSVAAYRETEAFF.

Worth noting for this clone: Other DNA variants within this sample encode the same CDR3. The chain carries TRBV5-4 and TRBJ1-2, with 7 bases fitting TRBD1. Germline-derived CDR1 and CDR2 are SGHNT and YYREEE (reference sequence). This CDR3 spans 14 amino acids. J was trimmed by 3 bases and V by 0 bases; bases with no gene match: 2. The CDR3 is CASSLDRGDYGYTF. CDR3 DNA: TGTGCCAGCAGCTTGGACAGGGGCGACTATGGCTACACCTTC. Filled out from reference TRBV5-4 and TRBJ1-2, the complete variable domain reads ETGVTQSPTHLIKTRGQQVTLRCSSQSGHNTVSWYQQALGQGPQFIFQYYREEENGRGNFPPRFSGLQFPNYSSELNVNALELDDSALYLCASSLDRGDYGYTFGSGTRLTVV.

The table lists this clone with a few counts. The chain employs TRBV4-1 and TRBJ2-7, with D possibly being TRBD1 (6 bases). CDR1 and CDR2 from the germline V gene are MGHRA and YSYEKL. Trimming removed 1 base at V and 3 bases at J, with 13 bases between. The CDR3 totals 15 residues. The CDR3 reads CASSQGTAGFYEQYF. CDR3 DNA: TGCGCCAGCAGCCAAGGGACAGCAGGATTCTACGAGCAGTACTTC.

The chain combines TRBV15 with TRBJ2-1; D may be TRBD2 (6 bases). The CDR3 has 17 residues. The germline V gene has CDR1 LNHNV and CDR2 YYDKDF (reference sequence). V lost 1 base, J lost 4 bases, and 17 bases lay in between. The CDR3 loop reads CATSRAVGRGGYNEQFF. In nucleotides, the CDR3 is TGTGCCACCAGCAGAGCAGTCGGGAGAGGCGGGTACAATGAGCAGTTCTTC.

The chain has TRBV7-9 and TRBJ2-7; 10 bases line up with TRBD2. The CDR3 totals 17 residues. The trim removed 0 bases at V and 5 bases at J, leaving 10 bases unmatched. CDR1 is SEHNR and CDR2 is FQNEAQ in the germline V gene (reference sequence). DNA of the CDR3: TGTGCCAGCAGCTTAGCTAGCGGGAGGCCGGACCGAAACGAGCAGTACTTC. Translated, it gives CASSLASGRPDRNEQYF.

This sequence joins TRBV5-6 and TRBJ2-1; 16 bases are shared with TRBD2. The CDR3 sequence is 16 residues long. The ends lost 3 bases at V and 9 bases at J; junction bases unmatched: 6. From germline, CDR1 is SGHDT and CDR2 YYEEEE. This CDR3 is CASSWGLAGGPGEQFF. CDR3 nucleotides: TGTGCCAGCAGCTGGGGACTAGCGGGAGGGCCGGGTGAGCAGTTCTTC.